This TCR beta chain derives from a study of CD8 T cells in Susac syndrome. CD8+ and CD4+ T cells from blood underwent TCR beta sequencing, which was carried out in a high-throughput format. As controls, healthy donors matched for age and sex were used. TEMRA cells were FACS-enriched, and CD8+ and CD4+ T cells were isolated negatively. The CDR3 extends over 14 amino acids. Trimming cost V 5 bases and J 5 bases; bases outside gene matches: 3. It was with random hexamers that about 0.45 to 1 ug RNA was reverse transcribed. TCRdb independently ran MiXCR on the immunoSEQ multiplex PCR reads; one entry per CDR3 protein. The repertoire holds 180,000 or so distinct CDR3 sequences, about 95% seen once, with around 0.14% in the top ten.

This sequence originates from a human donor in good health. The chain joins TRBV12-3 or TRBV12-4 to TRBJ1-5; 10 bases are a match to TRBD1. Sequenced input: CD4+ T cells from PBMCs. The CDR3 loop is CASSRDRGDQPQHF. CDR3 nucleotides: TGTGCCAGCAGTAGGGACAGGGGAGATCAGCCCCAGCATTTT.